A single sample gave rise to the 10 T cell receptor beta chains below, sequenced in a study of OX40 agonist ivuxolimab in advanced cancers. Repertoires were generated with immunoSEQ multiplex PCR, while TCRdb's copy carries only in-frame clones and drops some. The data hold about 40,000 clones, with approximately 88% observed a single time. Specimen: CD4+ or CD8+ T cells sorted from blood, collected in a trial of the OX40 agonist ivuxolimab. Source of these receptors: an adult with an advanced solid tumor such as melanoma, head and neck, liver or kidney cancer.

The chain combines TRBV4-1 with TRBJ2-3; D uncertain. Trimming pared 3 bases from V and 0 bases from J, leaving 19 bases between. This CDR3 region has 18 residues. Per the germline V gene, CDR1 is MGHRA and CDR2 is YSYEKL. The CDR3 region has the DNA TGCGCCAGCAGCCATCCTGACCTGACGGATCCGAGCACAGATACGCAGTATTTT. It codes for CASSHPDLTDPSTDTQYF.

The gene calls are TRBV15 and TRBJ2-6, with 15 bases aligning to TRBD2. From germline, CDR1 is LNHNV and CDR2 YYDKDF (reference sequence). Trimming cost V 5 bases and J 0 bases; bases outside gene matches: 8. There are 20 residues in the CDR3. As DNA, the CDR3 is TGTGCCACCAGCCGAACAGGACTAGCGGGAGGGCCCTCTGGGGCCAACGTCCTGACTTTC. This gives the protein CATSRTGLAGGPSGANVLTF.

The rearrangement joins TRBV27 to TRBJ2-7; D not resolved. Trimming took off 1 base at V and 5 bases at J, with 12 bases between the two ends. The CDR3 has 14 residues. Germline V CDR1 and CDR2: MNHEY, SMNVEV (reference sequence). The CDR3 is CASSLYAAFDEQYF. Written as DNA, the CDR3 is TGTGCCAGCAGTTTATACGCAGCATTTGACGAGCAGTACTTC.

This CDR3 is CASSLGGHTEAFF. The CDR3 DNA reads TGTGCCAGCAGCTTGGGGGGACATACTGAAGCTTTCTTT. The chain carries TRBV13 and TRBJ1-1, with a weak D call TRBD1 (6 bases). The germline V gene has CDR1 PRHDT and CDR2 FYEKMQ (reference sequence). The CDR3 contains 13 residues. V was shortened by 3 bases and J by 5 bases, with 10 bases between the two germline ends.

The chain employs TRBV4-1 and TRBJ1-2; the D gene is possibly TRBD1 (6 bases). The CDR3 has 15 residues. The ends were cut back, 4 bases at V and 5 bases at J, with 17 bases in the middle. From germline, CDR1 is MGHRA and CDR2 YSYEKL. This chain's CDR3 is CASSPSRGGHYGYTF. CDR3 coding DNA: TGCGCCAGCAGCCCTTCCCGAGGGGGGCATTATGGCTACACCTTC.

The V gene is TRBV9, the J gene TRBJ2-7; D assignment may be TRBD1 or TRBD2 (5 bases each). The germline V gene has CDR1 SGDLS and CDR2 YYNGEE. V shed 2 bases and J shed 1 base, with 13 bases lying between them. The CDR3 has 15 residues. The CDR3 loop reads CASSVNPGRSYEQYF. The CDR3 DNA follows: TGTGCCAGCAGCGTCAACCCGGGACGGTCCTACGAGCAGTACTTC.

This clone qualifies as medium-sized. V and J are TRBV6-4 and TRBJ2-3; the match to TRBD2 covers 12 bases. The ends lost 5 bases at V and 0 bases at J; junction bases unmatched: 6. Looked up from germline, CDR1 is MRHNA and CDR2 is SNTAGT. The CDR3 runs to 17 residues. The CDR3, as DNA: TGTGCCAGCAGTCCCGGGCTAGCGGGAGGGAGCACAGATACGCAGTATTTT. Residues: CASSPGLAGGSTDTQYF.

The chain recombines TRBV7-9 with TRBJ2-7, with a possible D match to TRBD1 (6 bases). V was cut by 6 bases and J by 4 bases, with 19 bases left in between. CDR1 and CDR2 (germline): SEHNR, FQNEAQ (reference sequence). This CDR3 is built from 15 residues. CDR3 in amino acids: CASSQRTVSIYEQYF. In nucleotides, the CDR3 is TGTGCCAGCAGTCAAAGGACAGTCTCAATTTACGAGCAGTACTTC.

V is TRBV19 and J is TRBJ1-1; 11 bases are a match to TRBD1. CDR1 and CDR2 from the germline V gene are LNHDA and SQIVND (reference sequence). This CDR3 comprises 14 residues. Trimming cost V 6 bases and J 6 bases; bases outside gene matches: 6. CDR3 DNA sequence: TGTGCCAGTAGGAGTCGGACAGGGGGCCCTGAAGCTTTCTTT. Translating gives CASRSRTGGPEAFF. The variable domain in full, with the rest retrieved from reference TRBV19 and TRBJ1-1, is DGGITQSPKYLFRKEGQNVTLSCEQNLNHDAMYWYRQDPGQGLRLIYYSQIVNDFQKGDIAEGYSVSREKKESFPLTVTSAQKNPTAFYLCASRSRTGGPEAFFGQGTRLTVV.

J is TRBJ2-1 and V is TRBV27; the match to TRBD2 covers 15 bases. With 6 bases clipped from V and 7 bases from J, the junction kept 4 bases outside the gene matches. This CDR3 is built from 15 residues. Germline values: CDR1 MNHEY, CDR2 SMNVEV (reference sequence). The CDR3 region has the DNA TGTGCCAGCAGCTCCGGGACTAGCGGGAGGAATGAGCAGTTCTTC. Translated: CASSSGTSGRNEQFF.